These 15 T cell receptor beta chains originate from one sample sequenced in a study of control samples from healthy donors and cancer patients. Profiling relied on immunoSEQ multiplex PCR, and the TCRdb table lists in-frame clones only, not all of them. The repertoire holds about 120,000 clones, with 85% to 95% as singletons. The specimen was PBMCs. These receptor sequences come from a man between 50 and 59 years old with head and neck cancer.

J is TRBJ2-3 and V is TRBV5-6; no clear D gene. Trimming took 4 bases from V and 1 from J, leaving 1 base between them. Germline-derived CDR1 and CDR2 are SGHDT and YYEEEE. The length of the CDR3 is 11 residues. This chain's CDR3 is CASSRTDTQYF. CDR3 DNA sequence: TGTGCCAGCAGCCGCACAGATACGCAGTATTTT. The variable domain in full, with the rest retrieved from reference TRBV5-6 and TRBJ2-3, is DAGVTQSPTHLIKTRGQQVTLRCSPKSGHDTVSWYQQALGQGPQFIFQYYEEEERQRGNFPDRFSGHQFPNYSSELNVNALLLGDSALYLCASSRTDTQYFGPGTRLTVL.

V gene TRBV29-1 combines with J gene TRBJ1-2, with a weak D call TRBD1 (5 bases). The CDR3 loop spans 13 amino acids. Deletions cut 5 bases from V and 6 bases from J, with 16 bases between. Germline lookup yields CDR1 SQVTM and CDR2 ANQGSEA. The CDR3 DNA reads as TGCAGCGTTCCGGGGCCCGGTGGGGATGGCTACACCTTC. Its protein product is CSVPGPGGDGYTF.

This rearrangement joins TRBV18 to TRBJ2-7, with D possibly being TRBD1 or TRBD2 (5 bases each). The CDR3 totals 14 residues. The germline V gene encodes CDR1 KGHSH and CDR2 LQKENI. The V and J ends lost 3 bases and 5 bases respectively, with 14 bases between them. CDR3 loop: CASSPAGTPHEQYF. The CDR3 DNA sequence: TGTGCCAGCTCACCCGCCGGGACGCCGCACGAGCAGTACTTC.

This rearrangement joins TRBV6-5 to TRBJ1-5; unclear D gene. This CDR3 comprises 12 residues. Germline loops: CDR1 MNHEY, CDR2 SVGAGI. Trimming cost V 4 bases and J 0 bases, with 1 base left between them. CDR3 amino acids: CASSFSNQPQHF. DNA for the CDR3: TGTGCCAGCAGTTTTAGCAATCAGCCCCAGCATTTT.

The CDR3 loop is CASSHPGRESGGAGETQYF. CDR3 nucleotide sequence: TGTGCCAGCAGCCACCCCGGGCGGGAGAGCGGGGGGGCTGGGGAGACCCAGTACTTC. V gene TRBV3-1 (or the pseudogene TRBV3-2) combines with J gene TRBJ2-5; 10 bases fit TRBD2. The germline gives CDR1 LGHDT, CDR2 YNNKEL (reference sequence). The length of the CDR3 is 19 residues. Trimming removed 3 bases from V and 5 bases from J; junction bases left unmatched: 18.

The CDR3 sequence is CASSQVGRGGGYTF. The CDR3, as DNA: TGCGCCAGCAGCCAAGTGGGCCGGGGAGGAGGCTACACCTTC. This chain links TRBV4-3 with TRBJ1-2; D ambiguous. The CDR3 is 14 residues long. V shed 1 base and J shed 8 bases, with 14 bases lying between them. Germline V gene sequence: CDR1 LGHNA, CDR2 YSLEER.

J is TRBJ2-5 and V is TRBV5-1; unclear D gene. The CDR3 covers 13 residues. The germline V gene encodes CDR1 SGHRS and CDR2 YFSETQ. Deletions cut 7 bases from V and 2 bases from J, with 12 bases between. CDR3 sequence reads: CASRMGIQETQYF. The CDR3 DNA reads as TGCGCCAGCCGGATGGGGATACAAGAGACCCAGTACTTC.

V usage is TRBV5-1 and J usage is TRBJ2-7; 8 bases align to TRBD2. Trimming cost V 0 bases and J 2 bases; bases outside gene matches: 7. Germline lookup yields CDR1 SGHRS and CDR2 YFSETQ. This CDR3 region has 16 residues. The chain's CDR3 is CASSLALSRGAYEQYF. For the CDR3, the DNA is TGCGCCAGCAGCTTGGCCTTATCGCGGGGGGCCTACGAGCAGTACTTC. Based on the CDR3 plus reference TRBV5-1 and TRBJ2-7, the full variable domain is KAGVTQTPRYLIKTRGQQVTLSCSPISGHRSVSWYQQTPGQGLQFLFEYFSETQRNKGNFPGRFSGRQFSNSRSEMNVSTLELGDSALYLCASSLALSRGAYEQYFGPGTRLTVT.

V is TRBV5-4 and J is TRBJ1-2; D perhaps matches TRBD1 (6 bases). CDR1 is SGHNT and CDR2 is YYREEE in the germline V gene (reference sequence). With 1 base removed from V and 3 bases from J, the gap between germline ends came to 16 bases. The CDR3 contains 16 residues. The CDR3 DNA is TGTGCCAGCAGCTTGTGGCGGGGGGCGGGTGACTATGGCTACACCTTC. The encoded protein is CASSLWRGAGDYGYTF.

The chain employs TRBV6-2 or TRBV6-3 and TRBJ2-5, with D tentatively TRBD1 or TRBD2 (6 bases each). The V end was cut by 4 bases, the J end by 4 bases, with 19 bases between. CDR1 is MNHEY, CDR2 SVGEGT, per germline. This CDR3 is 16 amino acids long. Written as DNA, the CDR3 is TGTGCCAGCAGTTCGTTGTACGGGGGCCCGGGAGAGACCCAGTACTTC. The encoded protein is CASSSLYGGPGETQYF.

As to this clone: This CDR3 is also generated by other DNA sequences in the sample. The chain recombines TRBV5-4 with TRBJ2-1; TRBD2 matches at 9 bases. This CDR3 is built from 13 residues. Unmatched junction bases numbered 8, after V lost 9 bases and J lost 7 bases. The germline V gene encodes CDR1 SGHNT and CDR2 YYREEE (reference sequence). As DNA, the CDR3 is TGTGCCATGGCTGCGGGGGGGAATAATGAGCAGTTCTTC. Amino acids: CAMAAGGNNEQFF.

J is TRBJ1-5 and V is TRBV9, with TRBD1 matching 8 bases. CDR1 SGDLS and CDR2 YYNGEE come from the germline V gene. This CDR3 region has 19 residues. The V segment lost 0 bases and the J segment 0 bases; nucleotides outside the gene matches: 11. This CDR3 is CASSVVPLDREYSNQPQHF. The CDR3 DNA is TGTGCCAGCAGCGTAGTCCCTTTGGACAGGGAGTATAGCAATCAGCCCCAGCATTTT. Full variable domain (rest looked up from reference TRBV9 and TRBJ1-5): DSGVTQTPKHLITATGQRVTLRCSPRSGDLSVYWYQQSLDQGLQFLIQYYNGEERAKGNILERFSAQQFPDLHSELNLSSLELGDSALYFCASSVVPLDREYSNQPQHFGDGTRLSIL.

This CDR3 is CASSLTGNTIYF. As DNA, the CDR3 is TGTGCCAGCAGCCTAACCGGAAACACCATATATTTT. This rearrangement joins TRBV3-1 (or the pseudogene TRBV3-2) to TRBJ1-3, with unresolved D. V was cut by 4 bases and J by 4 bases, with 5 bases left in between. Germline CDR1 reads LGHDT; CDR2 reads YNNKEL (reference sequence). This CDR3 has 12 residues.

The V gene is TRBV19, the J gene TRBJ1-1, with 8 bases matching TRBD1. V trimming: 4 bases; J trimming: 4 bases; junction bases outside the gene matches: 11. Germline V CDR1 and CDR2: LNHDA, SQIVND (reference sequence). This CDR3 region has 16 residues. The CDR3 DNA follows: TGTGCCAGTAGTACGTTAGCAGGGGGCGGAATCACTGAAGCTTTCTTT. Residues: CASSTLAGGGITEAFF. Looking up the rest from reference TRBV19 and TRBJ1-1 gives the full variable domain: DGGITQSPKYLFRKEGQNVTLSCEQNLNHDAMYWYRQDPGQGLRLIYYSQIVNDFQKGDIAEGYSVSREKKESFPLTVTSAQKNPTAFYLCASSTLAGGGITEAFFGQGTRLTVV.

This clone was found once. CDR3 DNA: TGTGCCTGGGACTTATTGAAGCTGGAGACCCAGTACTTC. It encodes CAWDLLKLETQYF. The chain has TRBV12-1 and TRBJ2-5; the table gives TRBD2 as D, unverified against the DNA. TRBV12-1 represents a pseudogene. The CDR3 spans 13 residues.